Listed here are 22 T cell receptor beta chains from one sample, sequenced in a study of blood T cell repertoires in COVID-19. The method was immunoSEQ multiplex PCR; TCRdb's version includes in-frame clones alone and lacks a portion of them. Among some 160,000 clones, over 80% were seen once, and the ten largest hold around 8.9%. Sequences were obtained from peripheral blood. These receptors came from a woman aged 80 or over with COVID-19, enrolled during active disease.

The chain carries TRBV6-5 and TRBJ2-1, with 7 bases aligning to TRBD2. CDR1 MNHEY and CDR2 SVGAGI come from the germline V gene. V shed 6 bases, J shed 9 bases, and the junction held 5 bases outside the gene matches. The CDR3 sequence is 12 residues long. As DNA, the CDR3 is TGTGCCAGCAGGGCGGGAGCAGGTGAGCAGTTCTTC. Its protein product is CASRAGAGEQFF.

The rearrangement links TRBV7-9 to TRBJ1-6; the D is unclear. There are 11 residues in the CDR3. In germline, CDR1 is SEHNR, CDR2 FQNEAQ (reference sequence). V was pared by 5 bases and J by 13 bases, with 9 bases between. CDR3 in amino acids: CASSRAGPLHF. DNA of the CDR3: TGTGCCAGCAGCCGAGCCGGGCCCCTCCACTTT.

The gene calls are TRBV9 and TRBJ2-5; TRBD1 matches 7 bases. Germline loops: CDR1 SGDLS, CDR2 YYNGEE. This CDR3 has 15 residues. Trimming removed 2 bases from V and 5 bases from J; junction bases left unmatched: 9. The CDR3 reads CASSVGTEGWETQYF. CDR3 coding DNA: TGTGCCAGCAGCGTGGGGACAGAGGGTTGGGAGACCCAGTACTTC.

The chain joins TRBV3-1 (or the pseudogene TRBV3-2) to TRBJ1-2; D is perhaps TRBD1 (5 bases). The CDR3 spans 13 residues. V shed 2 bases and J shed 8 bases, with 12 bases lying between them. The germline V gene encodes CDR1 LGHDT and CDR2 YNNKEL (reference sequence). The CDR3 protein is CASSQRGPEGYTF. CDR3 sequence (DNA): TGTGCCAGCAGCCAAAGGGGTCCGGAGGGCTACACCTTC.

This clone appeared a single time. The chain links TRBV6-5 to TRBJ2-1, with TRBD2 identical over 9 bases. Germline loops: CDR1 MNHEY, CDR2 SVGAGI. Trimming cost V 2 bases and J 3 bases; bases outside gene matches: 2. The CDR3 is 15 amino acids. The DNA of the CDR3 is TGTGCCAGCAGTTACGCGGGGGGGGGCTACAATGAGCAGTTCTTC. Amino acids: CASSYAGGGYNEQFF.

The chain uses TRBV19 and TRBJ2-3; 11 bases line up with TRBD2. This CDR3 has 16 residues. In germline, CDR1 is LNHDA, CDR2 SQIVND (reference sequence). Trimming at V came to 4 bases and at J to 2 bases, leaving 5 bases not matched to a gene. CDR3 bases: TGTGCCAGTAGTAGGCCTAGCGGGGGGTTCACAGATACGCAGTATTTT. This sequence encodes CASSRPSGGFTDTQYF.

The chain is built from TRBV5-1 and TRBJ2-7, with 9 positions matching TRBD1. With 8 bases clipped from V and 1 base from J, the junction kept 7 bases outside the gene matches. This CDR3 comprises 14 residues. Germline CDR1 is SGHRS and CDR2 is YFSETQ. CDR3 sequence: CASKGQGTSYEQYF. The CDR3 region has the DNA TGCGCCAGTAAAGGACAGGGGACTTCCTACGAGCAGTACTTC.

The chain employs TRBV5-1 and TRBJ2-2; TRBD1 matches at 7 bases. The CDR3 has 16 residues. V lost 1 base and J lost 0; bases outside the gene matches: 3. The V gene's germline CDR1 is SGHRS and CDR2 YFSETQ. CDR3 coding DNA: TGCGCCAGCAGCTTGCCTACAGGGGCGAACACCGGGGAGCTGTTTTTT. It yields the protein CASSLPTGANTGELFF.

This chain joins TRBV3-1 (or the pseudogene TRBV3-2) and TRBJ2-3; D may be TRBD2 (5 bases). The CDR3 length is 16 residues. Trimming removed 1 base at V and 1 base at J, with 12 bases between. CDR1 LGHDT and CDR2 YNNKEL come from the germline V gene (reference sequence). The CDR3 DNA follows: TGTGCCAGCAGCCAAGTCCTAGCCCACCGCACAGATACGCAGTATTTT. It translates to CASSQVLAHRTDTQYF.

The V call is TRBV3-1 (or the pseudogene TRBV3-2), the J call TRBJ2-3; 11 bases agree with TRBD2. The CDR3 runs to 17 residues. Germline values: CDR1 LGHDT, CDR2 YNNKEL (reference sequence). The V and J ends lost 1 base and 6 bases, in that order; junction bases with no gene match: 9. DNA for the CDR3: TGTGCCAGCAGCCAAGGTAGCGGGGGGGCCGTTGAGGATACGCAGTATTTT. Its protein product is CASSQGSGGAVEDTQYF.

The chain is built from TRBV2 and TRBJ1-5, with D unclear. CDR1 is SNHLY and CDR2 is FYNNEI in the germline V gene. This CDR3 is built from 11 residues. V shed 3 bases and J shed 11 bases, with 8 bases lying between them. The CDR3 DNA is TGTGCCAGCAGTGAGGGAGGGACCCAGCATTTT. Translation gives CASSEGGTQHF.

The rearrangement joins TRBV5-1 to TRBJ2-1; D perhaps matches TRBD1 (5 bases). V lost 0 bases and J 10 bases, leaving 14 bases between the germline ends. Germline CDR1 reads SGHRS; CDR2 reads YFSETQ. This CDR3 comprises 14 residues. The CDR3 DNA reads TGCGCCAGCAGCTTGGATCCACCTCCAGGGGAGCAGTTCTTC. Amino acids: CASSLDPPPGEQFF.

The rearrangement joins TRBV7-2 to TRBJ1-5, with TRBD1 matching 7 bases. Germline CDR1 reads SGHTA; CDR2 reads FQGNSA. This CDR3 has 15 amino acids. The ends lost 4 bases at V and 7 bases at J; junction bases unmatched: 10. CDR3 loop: CASSSATGVGQPQHF. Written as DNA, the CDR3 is TGTGCCAGCAGCTCAGCAACAGGGGTCGGGCAGCCCCAGCATTTT.

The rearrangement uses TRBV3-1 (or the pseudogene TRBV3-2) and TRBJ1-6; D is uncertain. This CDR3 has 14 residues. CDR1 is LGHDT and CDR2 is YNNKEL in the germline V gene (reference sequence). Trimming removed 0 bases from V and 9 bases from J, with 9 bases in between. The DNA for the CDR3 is TGTGCCAGCAGCCAAGAGCGGGCTGGTTCACCCCTCCACTTT. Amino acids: CASSQERAGSPLHF.

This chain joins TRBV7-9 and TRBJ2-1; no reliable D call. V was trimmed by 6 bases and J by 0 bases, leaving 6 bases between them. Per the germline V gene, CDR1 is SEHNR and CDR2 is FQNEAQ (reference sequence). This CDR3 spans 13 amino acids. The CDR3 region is CASRVSSYNEQFF. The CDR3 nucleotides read TGTGCCAGCAGAGTCAGCTCCTACAATGAGCAGTTCTTC.

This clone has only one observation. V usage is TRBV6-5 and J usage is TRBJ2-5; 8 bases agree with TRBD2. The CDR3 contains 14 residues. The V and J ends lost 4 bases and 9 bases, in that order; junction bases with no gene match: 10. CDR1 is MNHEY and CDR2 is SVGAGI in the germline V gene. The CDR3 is CASSSRGGRFSQYF. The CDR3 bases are TGTGCCAGCAGTTCCCGGGGCGGGAGGTTTTCCCAGTACTTC.

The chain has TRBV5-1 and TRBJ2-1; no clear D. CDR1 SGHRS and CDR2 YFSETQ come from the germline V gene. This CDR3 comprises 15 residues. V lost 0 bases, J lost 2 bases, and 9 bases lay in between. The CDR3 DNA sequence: TGCGCCAGCAGCTTGGGGTCAGGAACCTACAATGAGCAGTTCTTC. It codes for CASSLGSGTYNEQFF.

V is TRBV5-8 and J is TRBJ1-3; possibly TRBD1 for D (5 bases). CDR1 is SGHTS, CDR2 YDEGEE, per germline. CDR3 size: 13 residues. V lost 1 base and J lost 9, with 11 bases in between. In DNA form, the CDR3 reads TGTGCCAGCAGCTTGACAGGAGATATCACCATATATTTT. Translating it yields CASSLTGDITIYF.

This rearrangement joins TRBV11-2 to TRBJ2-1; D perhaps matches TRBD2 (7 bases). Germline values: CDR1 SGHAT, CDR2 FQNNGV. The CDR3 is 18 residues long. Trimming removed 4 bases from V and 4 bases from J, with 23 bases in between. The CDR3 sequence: CASSSPSGAGTTYNEQFF. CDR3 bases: TGTGCCAGCAGCTCTCCCAGCGGGGCCGGGACAACTTACAATGAGCAGTTCTTC.

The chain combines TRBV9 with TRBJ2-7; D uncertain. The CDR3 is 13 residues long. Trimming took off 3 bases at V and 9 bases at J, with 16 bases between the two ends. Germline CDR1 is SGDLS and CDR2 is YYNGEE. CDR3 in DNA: TGTGCCAGCAGCGCCCTCGAAGGCTCGGGGCAGTACTTC. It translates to CASSALEGSGQYF.

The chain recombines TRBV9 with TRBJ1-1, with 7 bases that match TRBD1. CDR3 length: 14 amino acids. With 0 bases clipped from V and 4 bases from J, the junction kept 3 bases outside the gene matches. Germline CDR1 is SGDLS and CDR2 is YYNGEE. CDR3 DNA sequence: TGTGCCAGCAGCGTAGCCCCAGGGGGCACTGAAGCTTTCTTT. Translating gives CASSVAPGGTEAFF.

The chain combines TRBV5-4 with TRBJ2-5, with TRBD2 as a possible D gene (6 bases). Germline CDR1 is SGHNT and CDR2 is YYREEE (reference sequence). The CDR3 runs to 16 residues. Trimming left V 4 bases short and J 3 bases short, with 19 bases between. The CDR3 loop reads CASSVKSGLIKETQYF. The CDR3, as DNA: TGTGCCAGCAGCGTAAAATCCGGACTAATTAAAGAGACCCAGTACTTC.